These 26 T cell receptor beta chains came from one sample sequenced in a study of blood T cell repertoires in COVID-19. Produced via immunoSEQ multiplex PCR; TCRdb's table is partial and in-frame only. The sample shows about 270,000 clones, more than 70% of them seen only once. Sequenced sample: PBMCs or T cells enriched from blood (not recorded which). Receptors were obtained from a woman in her sixties or seventies in a cohort exposed to, infected with or recovered from COVID-19 (not recorded which).

The V call is TRBV28, the J call TRBJ2-1; D uncertain. There are 14 residues in the CDR3. V shed 5 bases and J shed 2 bases, with 10 bases lying between them. CDR1 is MDHEN, CDR2 SYDVKM, per germline. This CDR3 is CASSSPITYNEQFF. Here the CDR3 DNA reads TGTGCCAGCAGTAGTCCTATTACCTACAATGAGCAGTTCTTC.

The V call is TRBV18, the J call TRBJ2-3, with D possibly matching TRBD1 (5 bases). V lost 3 bases to trimming and J lost 2 bases, with 9 bases between them. The CDR3 sequence is 14 residues long. Germline CDR1 KGHSH, CDR2 LQKENI. The CDR3 reads CASSPLDNTDTQYF. CDR3 DNA: TGTGCCAGCTCACCCTTGGACAACACAGATACGCAGTATTTT.

The chain employs TRBV5-6 and TRBJ2-1, with D maybe TRBD2 (7 bases). CDR3 length: 16 residues. Germline CDR1 SGHDT, CDR2 YYEEEE. Deletions cut 4 bases from V and 4 bases from J, with 18 bases between. The CDR3 DNA reads as TGTGCCAGCAGCCTCTTCACAGGGACTAATTACAATGAGCAGTTCTTC. It yields the protein CASSLFTGTNYNEQFF. The whole variable domain, remainder taken from reference TRBV5-6 and TRBJ2-1, is DAGVTQSPTHLIKTRGQQVTLRCSPKSGHDTVSWYQQALGQGPQFIFQYYEEEERQRGNFPDRFSGHQFPNYSSELNVNALLLGDSALYLCASSLFTGTNYNEQFFGPGTRLTVL.

This clone was detected once. The chain couples TRBV19 to TRBJ1-1, with D possibly TRBD1 on 6 matching bases. The CDR3 contains 13 residues. The ends were cut back, 6 bases at V and 3 bases at J, with 11 bases in the middle. CDR1 LNHDA and CDR2 SQIVND come from the germline V gene (reference sequence). CDR3 bases: TGTGCCAGTAGCCACAGGGCGGACACTGAAGCTTTCTTT. It specifies CASSHRADTEAFF.

A single count supports this clone. The genes are TRBV7-2 and TRBJ2-1, with TRBD2 identical over 12 bases. CDR1 and CDR2 from the germline V gene are SGHTA and FQGNSA. The CDR3 covers 15 residues. Germline trimming cut 3 bases from V and 6 bases from J; bases unmatched to any gene: 3. For the CDR3, the DNA is TGTGCCAGCAGCTTGCTGACTAGCGGGAGCAATGAGCAGTTCTTC. It is translated as CASSLLTSGSNEQFF.

The V gene is TRBV24-1, the J gene TRBJ2-1; 9 nucleotides match TRBD1. Germline CDR1 is KGHDR and CDR2 is SFDVKD. J gave up 3 bases and V 3 bases, and 2 bases lay outside the gene matches. The CDR3 contains 15 residues. CDR3 sequence reads: CATSDGQGIYNEQFF. Written as DNA, the CDR3 is TGTGCCACCAGTGATGGACAGGGGATCTACAATGAGCAGTTCTTC.

The rearrangement joins TRBV18 to TRBJ2-1; 11 nucleotides line up with TRBD2. V shed 6 bases and J 6 bases; nucleotides not matched to a gene: 7. Germline V gives CDR1 KGHSH, CDR2 LQKENI. CDR3 length: 15 residues. The CDR3 DNA follows: TGTGCCAGCTCGTTGCTAGCGGGAGGATCCAATGAGCAGTTCTTC. This gives the protein CASSLLAGGSNEQFF. Full variable domain (rest looked up from reference TRBV18 and TRBJ2-1): NAGVMQNPRHLVRRRGQEARLRCSPMKGHSHVYWYRQLPEEGLKFMVYLQKENIIDESGMPKERFSAEFPKEGPSILRIQQVVRGDSAAYFCASSLLAGGSNEQFFGPGTRLTVL.

The chain joins TRBV7-8 to TRBJ2-7, with 9 bases aligning to TRBD1. The germline V gene has CDR1 SGHVS and CDR2 FQNEAQ. The V segment lost 6 bases and the J segment 5 bases; nucleotides outside the gene matches: 11. This CDR3 is built from 15 residues. The CDR3 here is CASSHSGTGTHEQYF. In DNA, the CDR3 is TGTGCCAGCAGTCATTCCGGGACAGGGACCCACGAGCAGTACTTC. Variable domain in full (rest from reference TRBV7-8 and TRBJ2-7): GAGVSQSPRYKVAKRGQDVALRCDPISGHVSLFWYQQALGQGPEFLTYFQNEAQLDKSGLPSDRFFAERPEGSVSTLKIQRTQQEDSAVYLCASSHSGTGTHEQYFGPGTRLTVT.

The chain is built from TRBV5-1 and TRBJ1-2; 7 bases map to TRBD1. Germline assignment: CDR1 SGHRS and CDR2 YFSETQ. The CDR3 has 15 amino acids. The J segment lost 4 bases and the V segment lost 3 bases, leaving 9 bases of the junction unmatched. The DNA of the CDR3 is TGCGCCAGCAGCTCCCGACAGGGAAAGGGCTATGGCTACACCTTC. Translation gives CASSSRQGKGYGYTF.

The chain links TRBV19 to TRBJ1-2; D is unresolved. The V gene's germline CDR1 is LNHDA and CDR2 SQIVND (reference sequence). The CDR3 spans 13 residues. Between the trimmed V and J ends, which lost 3 bases and 8 bases, there was a span of 13 bases. Here the CDR3 reads CASSIFLQEGYTF. The CDR3 region has the DNA TGTGCCAGTAGTATCTTCCTCCAGGAAGGCTACACCTTC. Complete variable domain (other parts from reference TRBV19 and TRBJ1-2): DGGITQSPKYLFRKEGQNVTLSCEQNLNHDAMYWYRQDPGQGLRLIYYSQIVNDFQKGDIAEGYSVSREKKESFPLTVTSAQKNPTAFYLCASSIFLQEGYTFGSGTRLTVV.

This clone was seen only once. The gene calls are TRBV28 and TRBJ2-5, with TRBD1 identical over 7 bases. The CDR3 runs to 14 residues. J was trimmed by 2 bases and V by 8 bases; bases with no gene match: 8. Germline V gene lookup returns CDR1 MDHEN and CDR2 SYDVKM. The CDR3 sequence is CASRGTGAQETQYF. Written as DNA, the CDR3 is TGTGCCAGCCGGGGAACAGGGGCTCAAGAGACCCAGTACTTC.

The J gene is TRBJ2-5, the V gene TRBV25-1; TRBD2 agrees at 8 bases. V shed 3 bases, J shed 2 bases, and the junction held 5 bases outside the gene matches. The CDR3 runs 15 residues. From germline, CDR1 is MGHDK and CDR2 SYGVNS. The CDR3 here is CASSEPRGGQETQYF. DNA for the CDR3: TGTGCCAGCAGTGAGCCCCGGGGGGGGCAAGAGACCCAGTACTTC.

This chain links TRBV28 with TRBJ1-6, with TRBD1 as a possible D gene (5 bases). Germline lookup yields CDR1 MDHEN and CDR2 SYDVKM. V lost 5 bases and J 7 bases, leaving 18 bases between the germline ends. This CDR3 region has 16 residues. The CDR3 nucleotides read TGTGCCAGCAGTCCGGACGGTGGGGCTCCAAATTCACCCCTCCACTTT. It codes for CASSPDGGAPNSPLHF.

V gene TRBV7-9 combines with J gene TRBJ2-6; 11 positions agree with TRBD2. The V gene's germline CDR1 is SEHNR and CDR2 FQNEAQ (reference sequence). After removal of 4 bases from V and 0 bases from J, the junction contained 5 bases not matched to a gene. The CDR3 is 18 residues long. DNA of the CDR3: TGTGCCAGCAGCTCGGGACTAGCGGCACTCTCTGGGGCCAACGTCCTGACTTTC. It specifies CASSSGLAALSGANVLTF.

This chain's CDR3 is CASSGTSGSGQFF. DNA of the CDR3: TGTGCCAGCAGCGGGACTAGCGGGAGTGGGCAGTTCTTC. The V call is TRBV5-4, the J call TRBJ2-1; 14 nucleotides align to TRBD2. V shed 4 bases and J 12 bases; nucleotides not matched to a gene: 3. The CDR3 spans 13 residues. CDR1 is SGHNT, CDR2 YYREEE, per germline (reference sequence).

V usage is TRBV7-8 and J usage is TRBJ2-1; D remains unclear. V shed 1 base and J shed 0 bases, with 13 bases lying between them. Germline-derived CDR1 and CDR2 are SGHVS and FQNEAQ. The CDR3 has 17 residues. The chain's CDR3 is CASSLVFSRGSYNEQFF. The CDR3 DNA sequence: TGTGCCAGCAGCTTAGTTTTTAGCCGAGGCTCCTACAATGAGCAGTTCTTC.

The chain carries TRBV3-1 (or the pseudogene TRBV3-2) and TRBJ1-5; D is ambiguous. CDR1 is LGHDT, CDR2 YNNKEL, per germline (reference sequence). This CDR3 is 14 amino acids long. With 2 bases removed from V and 2 bases from J, the gap between germline ends came to 7 bases. CDR3 DNA sequence: TGTGCCAGCAGCCAAAACGGGGGCAATCAGCCCCAGCATTTT. Translating it yields CASSQNGGNQPQHF.

The chain links TRBV7-8 to TRBJ1-5; D gene uncertain. The CDR3 runs 13 residues. V lost 5 bases, J lost 4 bases, and 9 bases lay in between. The germline gives CDR1 SGHVS, CDR2 FQNEAQ. As DNA, the CDR3 is TGTGCCAGCAGCGGTACAGTAAATCAGCCCCAGCATTTT. Translated: CASSGTVNQPQHF.

Notes on this clone: Its ends do not fully match the called genes, so a read error is possible. This chain connects TRBV20-1 to TRBJ1-1; TRBD1 is a possible D gene (5 bases). The CDR3 is made up of 11 amino acids. Germline V gene lookup returns CDR1 DFQATT and CDR2 SNEGSKA (reference sequence). This CDR3 reads CLGQGDTEAFF. CDR3 nucleotides: TGTTTGGGGCAGGGCGACACTGAAGCTTTCTTT.

With respect to this clone: The junction shows a germline mismatch at one end, possibly a read error. V and J are TRBV10-3 and TRBJ2-5, with 8 bases aligning to TRBD2. Germline CDR1 and CDR2: ENHRY and SYGVKD. CDR3 length: 13 residues. CDR3 nucleotides: TGTGCCACCTCCGGGGGGGACCAGGAGACCCAGTACTTC. Its protein is CATSGGDQETQYF.

Turning to this clone: The junction differs from germline at one of its ends, possibly a read error. J is TRBJ2-1 and V is TRBV7-7; 12 bases agree with TRBD2. CDR3 length equals 16 residues. The germline CDR1 and CDR2 sequences are SSHAT and FNYEAQ (reference sequence). The CDR3 DNA follows: TGTGCTAGCAGCTTAGGACTAGCGGGGTTTGGGGATGAGCAGTTCTTC. Its translation is CASSLGLAGFGDEQFF.

This clone was detected only once. This chain uses TRBV5-1 with TRBJ2-3; D possibly corresponds to TRBD2 (5 bases). Germline-derived CDR1 and CDR2 are SGHRS and YFSETQ. The CDR3 is 16 residues long. Trimming left V 3 bases short and J 0 bases short, with 14 bases between. CDR3 in amino acids: CASSSGSGKSTDTQYF. For the CDR3, the DNA is TGCGCCAGCAGCTCTGGAAGCGGAAAGAGCACAGATACGCAGTATTTT.

This rearrangement joins TRBV28 to TRBJ1-4; 7 positions agree with TRBD1. CDR3 length: 15 amino acids. J gave up 3 bases and V 7 bases, and 8 bases lay outside the gene matches. CDR1 and CDR2 (germline): MDHEN, SYDVKM. The CDR3 coding sequence is TGTGCCAGCAAGAGTACAGGGGCCTCTAATGAAAAACTGTTTTTT. Its protein product is CASKSTGASNEKLFF.

The chain carries TRBV24-1 and TRBJ2-2; 8 bases are a match to TRBD1. This CDR3 has 19 amino acids. J lost 5 bases, V lost 0 bases, and 13 bases had no gene match. Per the germline V gene, CDR1 is KGHDR and CDR2 is SFDVKD. The CDR3 region has the DNA TGTGCCACCAGTGATTTGATAACCGGGACAGGTCTTGATACCGGGGAGCTGTTTTTT. Translated, it gives CATSDLITGTGLDTGELFF.

The count of this clone is one. This chain links TRBV30 with TRBJ1-5; D unresolved. Trimming took 6 bases from V and 0 from J, leaving 9 bases between them. Germline V gives CDR1 GTSNPN, CDR2 SVGIG (reference sequence). The length of the CDR3 is 13 residues. The CDR3 loop reads CACSVNSNQPQHF. The DNA of the CDR3 is TGTGCCTGCTCTGTTAATAGCAATCAGCCCCAGCATTTT.

The genes are TRBV11-2 and TRBJ2-5, with 7 bases that match TRBD2. The J segment lost 3 bases and the V segment lost 5 bases, leaving 6 bases of the junction unmatched. The CDR3 spans 14 residues. The germline V gene encodes CDR1 SGHAT and CDR2 FQNNGV. The CDR3 DNA follows: TGTGCCAGCAGCCGGTCCCGGGGGGAAGAGACCCAGTACTTC. It yields the protein CASSRSRGEETQYF.